The next 16 T cell receptor beta chains were all read from a single sample in a study of blood T cells in healthy people across ages. With a J-beta primer mix and a sample-barcoded 5' primer, a second PCR ran roughly 6 to 12 cycles. TCRdb re-analysed the 5' RACE reads in MiXCR, keeping a single row per CDR3 protein. Of under 950,000 distinct CDR3 sequences listed, about a fifth were seen once; the top ten hold 22%. Material for sequencing was blood. The receptors derive from a man between 65 and 85 years old in good health.

The chain links TRBV9 to TRBJ1-4; 8 bases line up with TRBD1. Germline CDR1 is SGDLS and CDR2 is YYNGEE. The V and J ends lost 1 base and 8 bases, in that order; junction bases with no gene match: 7. The CDR3 totals 15 residues. CDR3 sequence: CASSVTGTGREKLFF. The DNA for the CDR3 is TGTGCCAGCAGCGTAACCGGGACAGGTCGCGAAAAACTGTTTTTT.

This clonotype was counted between two and nine times. This sequence joins TRBV7-2 and TRBJ2-5; D ambiguous. The CDR3 covers 14 residues. Germline V gene data show CDR1 as SGHTA and CDR2 as FQGNSA. Trimming removed 1 base from V and 4 bases from J, with 10 bases in between. CDR3 nucleotide sequence: TGTGCCAGCAGCTTAGAACGCCGACCAGAGACCCAGTACTTC. It yields the protein CASSLERRPETQYF.

This clonotype turned up a few times. This rearrangement joins TRBV12-3 or TRBV12-4 to TRBJ1-1; TRBD1 is a possible D gene (5 bases). Trimming left V 2 bases short and J 5 bases short, with 18 bases between. There are 16 residues in the CDR3. CDR3 in amino acids: CASSLRTTTGGTEAFF. CDR3 coding DNA: TGTGCCAGCAGTTTACGTACAACTACTGGGGGGACTGAAGCTTTCTTT.

The chain couples TRBV5-6 to TRBJ2-5; 7 bases align to TRBD2. The DNA end favors TRBJ2-7, so the J call may be wrong. CDR3 length: 13 amino acids. In germline, CDR1 is SGHDT, CDR2 YYEEEE. CDR3 region: CASSYTSVHEQYV. Here the CDR3 DNA reads TGTGCCAGCAGCTACACTAGCGTTCACGAGCAGTACGTC.

V usage is TRBV20-1 and J usage is TRBJ2-3; TRBD2 matches at 8 bases. Germline lookup yields CDR1 DFQATT and CDR2 SNEGSKA (reference sequence). The length of the CDR3 is 15 residues. J lost 6 bases, V lost 0 bases, and 8 bases had no gene match. The CDR3 DNA reads as TGCAGTGCTAGAGATACGGGGGGGCTCCCGGATACGCAGTATTTT. This sequence encodes CSARDTGGLPDTQYF.

This clonotype was observed a few times. V gene TRBV6-2 or TRBV6-3 combines with J gene TRBJ2-1; 11 positions agree with TRBD2. Unmatched junction bases numbered 15, after V lost 2 bases and J lost 6 bases. CDR3 length equals 19 residues. CDR1 and CDR2 (germline): MNHEY, SVGEGT. The CDR3 DNA is TGTGCCAGCAGTTACGGGGGACTAGCGGCAAGGAAGGCCGCCAATGAGCAGTTCTTC. This codes for CASSYGGLAARKAANEQFF.

This clonotype was counted only a few times. The rearrangement joins TRBV18 to TRBJ2-3; 8 positions agree with TRBD2. Trimming took 4 bases from V and 1 from J; bases not matched to a gene: 7. CDR3 length: 16 amino acids. The germline V gene has CDR1 KGHSH and CDR2 LQKENI. CDR3 protein: CASSHPGLVGTDTQYF. CDR3 nucleotides: TGTGCCAGCTCACACCCGGGACTAGTGGGCACAGATACGCAGTATTTT.

This clonotype turned up a few times. The chain has TRBV7-3 and TRBJ2-5; D perhaps matches TRBD2 (6 bases). The ends were cut back, 4 bases at V and 2 bases at J, with 17 bases in the middle. Per the germline V gene, CDR1 is SGHTA and CDR2 is FQGTGA. This CDR3 contains 16 residues. CDR3 nucleotide sequence: TGTGCCAGCAGCTCTCTGCCCGGGAGTGGGCAAGAGACCCAGTACTTC. Amino acids: CASSSLPGSGQETQYF.

This clonotype has just a few counts. V gene TRBV7-6 combines with J gene TRBJ2-1; D unresolved. V dropped 1 base and J dropped 2 bases, with 3 bases sitting between them. This CDR3 is 13 amino acids long. Looked up from germline, CDR1 is SGHVS and CDR2 is FNYEAQ. Here the CDR3 DNA reads TGTGCCAGCAGCTTAGTACCCTACAATGAGCAGTTCTTC. Its translation: CASSLVPYNEQFF.

The rearrangement links TRBV6-1 to TRBJ2-1, with D tentatively TRBD2 (5 bases). Germline CDR1 and CDR2: MNHNS and SASEGT. The CDR3 runs to 13 residues. V was pared by 3 bases and J by 3 bases, with 6 bases between. The CDR3 here is CASSEGSYNEQFF. The CDR3 DNA reads TGTGCCAGCAGTGAGGGGAGCTACAATGAGCAGTTCTTC.

This clonotype was seen more than once but under ten times. The rearrangement joins TRBV25-1 to TRBJ2-7; D is unclear. Trimming cost V 3 bases and J 3 bases, with 3 bases left between them. The CDR3 runs 11 residues. The germline CDR1 and CDR2 sequences are MGHDK and SYGVNS. CDR3 sequence reads: CASSEIYEQYF. In DNA, the CDR3 is TGTGCCAGCAGTGAGATCTACGAGCAGTACTTC.

The chain uses TRBV21-1 and TRBJ2-7; the tabulated D call, TRBD2, remains unverified against the DNA. TRBV21-1 is given as a pseudogene. The CDR3 has 17 residues. CDR3 bases: TGTGCCAGCAGCAAAGACACTAGCGGGAGTAGCCCCTACGAGCAGTACGTC. Translating gives CASSKDTSGSSPYEQYV.

There are many counts of this clonotype. The genes are TRBV7-9 and TRBJ1-1, with a possible D match to TRBD1 (6 bases). V was trimmed by 3 bases and J by 0 bases, leaving 8 bases between them. This CDR3 contains 14 residues. In germline, CDR1 is SEHNR, CDR2 FQNEAQ (reference sequence). CDR3 in amino acids: CASSFTGLNTEAFF. Written as DNA, the CDR3 is TGTGCCAGCAGCTTCACAGGGCTGAACACTGAAGCTTTCTTT.

The chain has TRBV29-1 and TRBJ2-1; D possibly uses TRBD1 or TRBD2 (6 bases each). The CDR3 spans 13 residues. CDR1 is SQVTM, CDR2 ANQGSEA, per germline. In nucleotides, the CDR3 is TGCTCCGGGGGCGCAAGCTCCTACAATGAGCAGTTCTTC. This gives the protein CSGGASSYNEQFF.

The rearrangement uses TRBV29-1 and TRBJ2-3; the D gene is possibly TRBD2 (6 bases). CDR1 is SQVTM, CDR2 ANQGSEA, per germline. The length of the CDR3 is 13 residues. V shed 5 bases and J shed 0 bases, with 9 bases lying between them. CDR3 nucleotides: TGCAGCGTTCGAAGCGGGAGCACAGATACGCAGTATTTT. Amino acids: CSVRSGSTDTQYF.

The CDR3 coding sequence is TGTGCCAGCTCAGAGATGACTAGCGGGGCAACAGATACGCAGTATTTT. This sequence encodes CASSEMTSGATDTQYF. The rearrangement joins TRBV18 to TRBJ2-3; 11 bases are shared with TRBD2. The V gene end was trimmed by 5 bases and the J gene end by 3 bases; junction bases not matched to a gene: 7. CDR1 and CDR2 from the germline V gene are KGHSH and LQKENI. The CDR3 contains 16 residues.